Below, one T cell receptor (beta chain) is given with its context. Within the sample, other DNA sequences also encode this same CDR3. The table came from immunoSEQ multiplex PCR; TCRdb's copy has only in-frame clones and leaves some out. Of 1,500,000 or so clones in the sample, about 98.5% were seen once. CDR3 length: 14 amino acids. Germline CDR1 and CDR2: SGHRS and YFSETQ. Trimming took 1 base from V and 2 from J, leaving 6 bases between them. The sample comes from a study of shared clonotypes between healthy human individuals. The rearrangement links TRBV5-1 to TRBJ2-2; D gene uncertain. This clonotype was sampled from a man aged 25 to 45 in good health. The source material was naive CD4+ T cells sorted from blood. Indicated subset: CD45RA+ positively selected. This CDR3 is CASSLRPNTGELFF. The CDR3 DNA sequence: TGCGCCAGCAGCTTGCGGCCCAACACCGGGGAGCTGTTTTTT.